The 25 T cell receptor beta chains reported below all come from one sample, sequenced in a study of beta chain features in type 1 diabetes. The study reverse transcribed the entire isolated RNA, so it sequenced expressed TCRB transcripts. Data came from immunoSEQ multiplex PCR; TCRdb stores just in-frame clones and leaves some out. The table shows 300,000 to 350,000 clones, with approximately 8.2% occurring only once. The sequenced sample consisted of central memory CD4+ T cells from blood. The origin of the receptors is a woman aged 18-29 years in good health.

The rearrangement links TRBV5-1 to TRBJ2-2; TRBD1 might be the D (5 bases). Trimming removed 1 base from V and 1 base from J, with 14 bases in between. The germline gives CDR1 SGHRS, CDR2 YFSETQ. This CDR3 spans 17 amino acids. The CDR3 nucleotides are TGCGCCAGCAGCTTGACCGTTTCGACAGAGAACACCGGGGAGCTGTTTTTT. This translates into CASSLTVSTENTGELFF.

This clone was observed a few times. The J gene is TRBJ2-7, the V gene TRBV11-2; no definite D call. From germline, CDR1 is SGHAT and CDR2 FQNNGV. The CDR3 extends over 12 amino acids. The V end lost 7 bases, the J end lost 0 bases, and 7 bases lay between the germline ends. The CDR3 nucleotides read TGTGCCAGCAATGACTTCTCCTACGAGCAGTACTTC. Translated, it gives CASNDFSYEQYF.

About this clone: This could be a read error, since a much larger clone is one nucleotide away. CDR3 protein: CASSQNRGGEQYF. The CDR3 DNA reads as TGTGCCAGCAGCCAAAACAGGGGCGGCGAGCAGTACTTC. The chain joins TRBV7-2 to TRBJ2-7; TRBD1 aligns across 7 bases. Per germline, CDR1 SGHTA and CDR2 FQGNSA. The CDR3 sequence is 13 residues long. The J segment lost 6 bases and the V segment lost 5 bases, leaving 7 bases of the junction unmatched.

The chain joins TRBV18 to TRBJ1-3; D gene unclear. V lost 0 bases and J 7 bases, leaving 7 bases between the germline ends. Germline V gene data show CDR1 as KGHSH and CDR2 as LQKENI. The CDR3 extends over 13 amino acids. The CDR3 here is CASSPPGWNTIYF. The CDR3 DNA reads as TGTGCCAGCTCACCACCGGGGTGGAACACCATATATTTT.

This clone was counted a few times. The chain recombines TRBV7-2 with TRBJ1-1, with D hard to call. With 1 base removed from V and 7 bases from J, the gap between germline ends came to 13 bases. From germline, CDR1 is SGHTA and CDR2 FQGNSA. The CDR3 covers 14 residues. The CDR3 here is CASSLDGLVHEAFF. The CDR3 DNA reads as TGTGCCAGCAGCTTAGACGGCCTGGTTCATGAAGCTTTCTTT. Looking up the rest from reference TRBV7-2 and TRBJ1-1 gives the full variable domain: GAGVSQSPSNKVTEKGKDVELRCDPISGHTALYWYRQSLGQGLEFLIYFQGNSAPDKSGLPSDRFSAERTGGSVSTLTIQRTQQEDSAVYLCASSLDGLVHEAFFGQGTRLTVV.

This clone has more than one count but fewer than ten. The rearrangement links TRBV9 to TRBJ2-3; possibly TRBD2 for D (6 bases). The CDR3 has 13 amino acids. V gave up 0 bases and J gave up 5 bases, with 7 bases separating them. CDR1 is SGDLS and CDR2 is YYNGEE in the germline V gene. CDR3 residues: CASSVDGGDTQYF. CDR3 nucleotide sequence: TGTGCCAGCAGCGTAGACGGGGGAGATACGCAGTATTTT.

This clone was counted between two and nine times. The CDR3 region is CASSIFGVANEQFF. DNA of the CDR3: TGTGCCAGCAGCATCTTTGGTGTAGCCAATGAGCAGTTCTTC. The rearrangement uses TRBV7-8 and TRBJ2-1; the D is unclear. The CDR3 sequence is 14 residues long. The germline V gene has CDR1 SGHVS and CDR2 FQNEAQ. V was trimmed by 5 bases and J by 6 bases, leaving 14 bases between them.

This clone was seen more than once but under ten times. This sequence joins TRBV19 and TRBJ2-1; 13 positions agree with TRBD2. Trimming took 3 bases from V and 12 from J; bases not matched to a gene: 11. The CDR3 runs to 16 residues. Germline loops: CDR1 LNHDA, CDR2 SQIVND (reference sequence). The CDR3 DNA follows: TGTGCCAGTAGTATTGCTGTCGGACTAGCGGGAGTGAGGCAGTTCTTC. Translation: CASSIAVGLAGVRQFF.

This rearrangement joins TRBV2 to TRBJ2-1; no firm D call. Germline-derived CDR1 and CDR2 are SNHLY and FYNNEI. The CDR3 has 12 amino acids. The V end was cut by 8 bases, the J end by 2 bases, with 7 bases between. The DNA for the CDR3 is TGTGCCAGCTGCCCCCCCTACAATGAGCAGTTCTTC. Amino acids: CASCPPYNEQFF.

This clone appeared many times. The chain links TRBV29-1 to TRBJ1-4; 7 bases map to TRBD1. Germline V lookup: CDR1 SQVTM, CDR2 ANQGSEA. This CDR3 spans 13 amino acids. The junction had 2 bases not matched to a gene; V was cut back by 4 bases and J by 3 bases. CDR3 sequence: CSVGDSSNEKLFF. CDR3 nucleotides: TGCAGCGTTGGGGACAGCTCTAATGAAAAACTGTTTTTT.

This clone has more than one count but fewer than ten. V and J are TRBV10-3 and TRBJ2-1, with a possible D match to TRBD1 (6 bases). This CDR3 is 12 amino acids long. Trimming shortened V by 7 bases and J by 3 bases, and 7 bases separated the two germline ends. Germline CDR1 is ENHRY and CDR2 is SYGVKD. CDR3 in DNA: TGTGCCATCACAGGGGACTACAATGAGCAGTTCTTC. Encoded protein: CAITGDYNEQFF.

The chain is built from TRBV7-9 and TRBJ2-5; maybe TRBD1 (7 bases). The CDR3 totals 16 residues. Deletions cut 6 bases from V and 5 bases from J, with 22 bases between. CDR1 SEHNR and CDR2 FQNEAQ come from the germline V gene (reference sequence). The DNA of the CDR3 is TGTGCCAGCAGTCCACCAGGGGGGAGTCTTAGCGAGACCCAGTACTTC. The encoded protein is CASSPPGGSLSETQYF.

This clone has at least ten counts. The chain recombines TRBV2 with TRBJ2-1; the match to TRBD2 covers 10 bases. The length of the CDR3 is 15 residues. V lost 1 base, J lost 15 bases, and 12 bases stayed unmatched. Germline V lookup: CDR1 SNHLY, CDR2 FYNNEI. Written as DNA, the CDR3 is TGTGCCAGCAGTGAAGGGACTAGCGGCTGGGGTTCGCTGTTCTTC. Translated, it gives CASSEGTSGWGSLFF.

The V and J genes are TRBV2 and TRBJ2-1, with 14 bases that match TRBD2. Germline V lookup: CDR1 SNHLY, CDR2 FYNNEI. V gave up 4 bases and J gave up 13 bases; unmatched junction bases: 9. This CDR3 contains 15 residues. CDR3 protein: CASSAGTSGSSPQFF. Here the CDR3 DNA reads TGTGCCAGCAGTGCAGGGACTAGCGGGAGTAGCCCCCAGTTCTTC.

This clone was counted a few times. The gene calls are TRBV18 and TRBJ2-7, with 11 bases matching TRBD2. The CDR3 runs to 14 residues. V lost 3 bases, J lost 6 bases, and 4 bases stayed unmatched. Germline CDR1 is KGHSH and CDR2 is LQKENI. The CDR3 is CASSPGLAASEQYF. The CDR3 nucleotides read TGTGCCAGCTCACCGGGACTAGCGGCTTCCGAGCAGTACTTC.

This clone was found a few times. This sequence joins TRBV15 and TRBJ2-3, with D perhaps TRBD1 or TRBD2 (5 bases each). With 5 bases removed from V and 6 bases from J, the gap between germline ends came to 12 bases. In germline, CDR1 is LNHNV, CDR2 YYDKDF (reference sequence). The CDR3 has 13 residues. CDR3: CATSWDPRDTQYF. The CDR3 nucleotides are TGTGCCACCAGCTGGGACCCTAGGGATACGCAGTATTTT.

This clone was found a few times. V gene TRBV21-1 combines with J gene TRBJ1-5; the table assigns TRBD1, which was not confirmed against the DNA. TRBV21-1 is reported as a pseudogene. The CDR3 loop spans 22 amino acids. CDR3 nucleotide sequence: TGTGCCAGCAGCAAATCGCTAACCGGGCAGGGGCCGCCTTACTATAGCAATCAGCCCCAGCATTTT. It yields the protein CASSKSLTGQGPPYYSNQPQHF.

In the case of this clone: The junction does not match germline at one end; this may be a read error. The chain is built from TRBV10-3 and TRBJ1-1; D is uncertain. The CDR3 extends over 13 amino acids. CDR1 and CDR2 from the germline V gene are ENHRY and SYGVKD. The CDR3 DNA reads as TGTGCCAGCAGTTACGCCGAGAACACTGAAGCTTTCTTT. Its translation: CASSYAENTEAFF.

This clone appeared a few times. This chain uses TRBV5-1 with TRBJ2-7; D gene uncertain. Germline loops: CDR1 SGHRS, CDR2 YFSETQ. Trimming removed 2 bases from V and 2 bases from J, with 8 bases in between. The CDR3 consists of 13 residues. The CDR3 DNA reads TGCGCCAGCAGCTTAGGTCGACCCTACGAGCAGTACTTC. Its translation: CASSLGRPYEQYF. Drawing the rest from reference TRBV5-1 and TRBJ2-7, the complete variable domain is KAGVTQTPRYLIKTRGQQVTLSCSPISGHRSVSWYQQTPGQGLQFLFEYFSETQRNKGNFPGRFSGRQFSNSRSEMNVSTLELGDSALYLCASSLGRPYEQYFGPGTRLTVT.

J is TRBJ2-1 and V is TRBV7-2; TRBD1 agrees at 9 bases. Germline lookup yields CDR1 SGHTA and CDR2 FQGNSA. V dropped 6 bases and J dropped 2; count of bases not matched to a gene: 5. This CDR3 is 15 amino acids long. The chain's CDR3 is CASRKQGAAYNEQFF. CDR3 bases: TGTGCCAGCAGGAAACAGGGGGCCGCCTACAATGAGCAGTTCTTC. Filled out from reference TRBV7-2 and TRBJ2-1, the complete variable domain reads GAGVSQSPSNKVTEKGKDVELRCDPISGHTALYWYRQSLGQGLEFLIYFQGNSAPDKSGLPSDRFSAERTGGSVSTLTIQRTQQEDSAVYLCASRKQGAAYNEQFFGPGTRLTVL.

This clone has at least ten counts. The V and J genes are TRBV4-2 and TRBJ2-7; D uncertain. CDR3 length: 14 amino acids. The germline gives CDR1 LGHNA, CDR2 YNFKEQ. Trimming took 1 base from V and 2 from J, leaving 9 bases between them. The CDR3 here is CASSQAHGPYEQYF. Here the CDR3 DNA reads TGTGCCAGCAGCCAAGCCCATGGTCCCTACGAGCAGTACTTC.

V usage is TRBV5-6 and J usage is TRBJ2-3; weak D call: TRBD2 (6 bases). Trimming removed 0 bases from V and 2 bases from J, with 19 bases in between. CDR3 length: 18 residues. CDR1 and CDR2 from the germline V gene are SGHDT and YYEEEE. The CDR3: CASSLDWGSGVHTDTQYF. The CDR3 nucleotides read TGTGCCAGCAGCTTGGACTGGGGTAGCGGAGTCCACACAGATACGCAGTATTTT.

Sample share makes this clone medium-sized. The chain carries TRBV19 and TRBJ2-6; D remains unclear. This CDR3 is 14 amino acids long. CDR1 and CDR2 from the germline V gene are LNHDA and SQIVND (reference sequence). V was cut by 7 bases and J by 1 base, with 8 bases left in between. DNA of the CDR3: TGTGCCAGTACCCCCAGGTCTGGGGCCAACGTCCTGACTTTC. It encodes CASTPRSGANVLTF.

This clone was found a few times. V usage is TRBV2 and J usage is TRBJ1-5; D gene unclear. The CDR3 runs 13 residues. CDR1 SNHLY and CDR2 FYNNEI come from the germline V gene. Deletions cut 4 bases from V and 1 base from J, with 5 bases between. The CDR3 sequence: CASSVISNQPQHF. In DNA, the CDR3 is TGTGCCAGCAGTGTTATCAGCAATCAGCCCCAGCATTTT.

The table lists this clone with a few counts. This chain joins TRBV27 and TRBJ1-1; D is perhaps TRBD1 (5 bases). Germline V CDR1 and CDR2: MNHEY, SMNVEV (reference sequence). The CDR3 spans 14 residues. With 3 bases removed from V and 0 bases from J, the gap between germline ends came to 8 bases. CDR3 sequence reads: CASSFLQVNTEAFF. CDR3 coding DNA: TGTGCCAGCAGTTTCTTACAGGTGAACACTGAAGCTTTCTTT.